Shown below are 21 T cell receptor beta chains from a single sample sequenced in a study of T cell repertoires in cytomegalovirus infection. These TCRs are of unknown antigen specificity. TCRdb independently ran MiXCR on the reads; one entry per CDR3 protein. The sample records 570,000 or so distinct CDR3 sequences, roughly 43% being singletons. This specimen was cultured PBMCs, taken from culture after CMV antigen stimulation. These receptors were taken from a human donor in good health (CMV status not recorded). Some clones in this sample may be carry-over from other donors' samples.

This chain connects TRBV6-1 to TRBJ2-1, with D unclear. V was shortened by 5 bases and J by 8 bases, with 22 bases between the two germline ends. The CDR3 totals 16 residues. Germline V lookup: CDR1 MNHNS, CDR2 SASEGT. Here the CDR3 DNA reads TGTGCCAGCAGTTACGGGCCTGGGGTAAGCAGAGATGAGCAGTTCTTC. It is translated as CASSYGPGVSRDEQFF.

This chain uses TRBV12-3 or TRBV12-4 with TRBJ1-1; a weak D match, TRBD1 (5 bases). The CDR3 has 13 amino acids. The ends were cut back, 6 bases at V and 5 bases at J, with 13 bases in the middle. The CDR3 DNA is TGTGCCAGCAGCGGGGACTCGCGGACTGAAGCTTTCTTT. This encodes CASSGDSRTEAFF.

The gene calls are TRBV6-1 and TRBJ2-7; D perhaps matches TRBD2 (5 bases). Germline assignment: CDR1 MNHNS and CDR2 SASEGT. The CDR3 is 16 amino acids. V was pared by 1 base and J by 2 bases, with 15 bases between. The CDR3 DNA reads as TGTGCCAGCAGTGAAGGTTTCGGGATCGTTGCCTACGAGCAGTACTTC. Translation gives CASSEGFGIVAYEQYF.

The table lists this clonotype with a few counts. The chain uses TRBV11-1 and TRBJ2-5; possibly TRBD1 for D (6 bases). V lost 2 bases and J 5 bases, leaving 9 bases between the germline ends. CDR3 size: 13 residues. CDR1 SGHAT and CDR2 FQDESV come from the germline V gene (reference sequence). The DNA for the CDR3 is TGTGCCAGCAGCTTAAGGCAGGGGGAGACCCAGTACTTC. Its translation: CASSLRQGETQYF.

This clonotype has more than one count but fewer than ten. The V gene is TRBV28, the J gene TRBJ2-3, with D perhaps TRBD1 (6 bases). Per germline, CDR1 MDHEN and CDR2 SYDVKM. CDR3 length: 17 residues. V shed 4 bases and J shed 1 base, with 18 bases lying between them. The CDR3 nucleotides are TGTGCCAGCAGTTACCCTAGGGCAGGGGCCGGCACAGATACGCAGTATTTT. As protein: CASSYPRAGAGTDTQYF.

This clonotype was counted a few times. This chain connects TRBV27 to TRBJ1-1; no reliable D call. The germline V gene has CDR1 MNHEY and CDR2 SMNVEV (reference sequence). Deletions cut 2 bases from V and 0 bases from J, with 10 bases between. The CDR3 totals 15 residues. The CDR3 bases are TGTGCCAGCAGTTTACGGCCCAGGCTGAACACTGAAGCTTTCTTT. Amino acids: CASSLRPRLNTEAFF.

This clonotype was detected a few times. The chain has TRBV10-3 and TRBJ2-5; possibly TRBD1 or TRBD2 for D (5 bases each). In germline, CDR1 is ENHRY, CDR2 SYGVKD. The CDR3 totals 14 residues. V was shortened by 4 bases and J by 5 bases, with 14 bases between the two germline ends. The CDR3 sequence is CAISGRGREETQYF. The CDR3 DNA reads as TGTGCCATCAGTGGTCGGGGACGCGAGGAGACCCAGTACTTC.

This clonotype was observed once. The chain joins TRBV10-3 to TRBJ2-2; TRBD1 or TRBD2 may be the D gene (6 bases each). CDR3 length: 18 amino acids. Germline loops: CDR1 ENHRY, CDR2 SYGVKD. The ends were cut back, 3 bases at V and 3 bases at J, with 20 bases in the middle. The CDR3 sequence is CAISEGTGAWGDTGELFF. As DNA, the CDR3 is TGTGCCATCAGTGAAGGGACGGGGGCATGGGGGGACACCGGGGAGCTGTTTTTT.

This clonotype occurred a few times. V is TRBV7-2 and J is TRBJ2-1; D unclear. The CDR3 is made up of 14 amino acids. Trimming took 0 bases from V and 7 from J, leaving 10 bases between them. Germline V lookup: CDR1 SGHTA, CDR2 FQGNSA. The CDR3 sequence: CASSLALWINEQFF. CDR3 nucleotide sequence: TGTGCCAGCAGCTTAGCGCTTTGGATTAATGAGCAGTTCTTC. Together with reference TRBV7-2 and TRBJ2-1, the CDR3 gives the full variable domain: GAGVSQSPSNKVTEKGKDVELRCDPISGHTALYWYRQSLGQGLEFLIYFQGNSAPDKSGLPSDRFSAERTGGSVSTLTIQRTQQEDSAVYLCASSLALWINEQFFGPGTRLTVL.

In its sample, this clonotype was seen a few times. The rearrangement links TRBV12-3 or TRBV12-4 to TRBJ1-2; 10 nucleotides align to TRBD1. The ends lost 5 bases at V and 6 bases at J; junction bases unmatched: 3. The CDR3 is 13 amino acids. Here the CDR3 reads CASSTGTGDGYTF. In DNA, the CDR3 is TGTGCCAGCAGTACCGGGACAGGGGATGGCTACACCTTC.

This clonotype was counted only a few times. V usage is TRBV7-8 and J usage is TRBJ1-1; 8 bases align to TRBD1. Per germline, CDR1 SGHVS and CDR2 FQNEAQ. The CDR3 has 16 residues. Trimming removed 5 bases from V and 3 bases from J; junction bases left unmatched: 11. CDR3 bases: TGTGCCAGCAGCCCTCGACAGGGGTTGGGATACACTGAAGCTTTCTTT. Translated: CASSPRQGLGYTEAFF.

This clonotype was observed a few times. This sequence may be a read error, since a much larger clone differs from it by one base. V and J are TRBV7-9 and TRBJ2-1; TRBD2 aligns across 10 bases. Germline lookup yields CDR1 SEHNR and CDR2 FQNEAQ (reference sequence). The CDR3 covers 15 residues. V was pared by 4 bases and J by 2 bases, with 2 bases of the junction left unmatched. CDR3 DNA sequence: TGTGCCAGCAGCTCGAGCGGGAGGGCCTACAATGAGCAGTTCTTC. Protein sequence: CASSSSGRAYNEQFF.

This chain uses TRBV19 with TRBJ1-5, with a tentative D call TRBD1 (6 bases). The CDR3 is 13 amino acids. The V gene lost 7 bases and the J gene lost 4 bases, with 11 bases spanning the gap. Germline values: CDR1 LNHDA, CDR2 SQIVND (reference sequence). The CDR3 spells CASTQGQNQPQHF. For the CDR3, the DNA is TGTGCCAGTACCCAGGGGCAGAATCAGCCCCAGCATTTT. Using reference TRBV19 and TRBJ1-5 for the parts outside the CDR3, the full variable domain is DGGITQSPKYLFRKEGQNVTLSCEQNLNHDAMYWYRQDPGQGLRLIYYSQIVNDFQKGDIAEGYSVSREKKESFPLTVTSAQKNPTAFYLCASTQGQNQPQHFGDGTRLSIL.

The chain joins TRBV6-1 to TRBJ2-7, with 8 bases that match TRBD1. In germline, CDR1 is MNHNS, CDR2 SASEGT. V was pared by 6 bases and J by 2 bases, with 6 bases of the junction left unmatched. This CDR3 is built from 14 residues. The CDR3 bases are TGTGCCAGCAGGCCGGACAGGGTTCCCTACGAGCAGTACTTC. Protein product: CASRPDRVPYEQYF.

CDR3 residues: CASSYERGYYNEQFF. Written as DNA, the CDR3 is TGTGCCAGCAGTTACGAGCGGGGCTACTACAATGAGCAGTTCTTC. V and J are TRBV6-2 or TRBV6-3 and TRBJ2-1; TRBD2 agrees at 7 bases. The CDR3 has 15 amino acids. Losses at the gene ends were 2 bases for V and 3 bases for J; bases not matched to a gene: 4. Germline V gene sequence: CDR1 MNHEY, CDR2 SVGEGT.

The table lists this clonotype with a few counts. The rearrangement uses TRBV7-6 and TRBJ1-4, with D perhaps matching TRBD1 (6 bases). With 1 base removed from V and 7 bases from J, the gap between germline ends came to 7 bases. Per germline, CDR1 SGHVS and CDR2 FNYEAQ. The CDR3 sequence is 13 residues long. The CDR3 protein is CASSLVQGEKLFF. The CDR3 bases are TGTGCCAGCAGCTTAGTACAGGGTGAAAAACTGTTTTTT.

This clonotype was recorded many times. This CDR3 is CASSLDSWTTRRDTQYF. The CDR3 DNA is TGTGCCAGCAGCTTAGATTCTTGGACTACTCGCAGGGATACGCAGTATTTT. This sequence joins TRBV7-2 and TRBJ2-3, with D possibly being TRBD2 (6 bases). Trimming stripped 1 base from V and 6 bases from J, with 20 bases between. Germline V gene data show CDR1 as SGHTA and CDR2 as FQGNSA. The CDR3 spans 17 residues.

This clonotype was seen a few times. V and J are TRBV7-2 and TRBJ2-7, with D hard to call. The V gene's germline CDR1 is SGHTA and CDR2 FQGNSA. V was cut by 3 bases and J by 2 bases, with 8 bases left in between. The CDR3 loop spans 13 amino acids. In DNA form, the CDR3 reads TGTGCCAGCAGCTTCCGGTCGACCTACGAGCAGTACTTC. This encodes CASSFRSTYEQYF.

This clonotype has ten or more counts. The V gene is TRBV7-8, the J gene TRBJ1-3, with D tentatively TRBD1 (5 bases). Germline-derived CDR1 and CDR2 are SGHVS and FQNEAQ. V was shortened by 3 bases and J by 0 bases, with 9 bases between the two germline ends. This CDR3 is 15 amino acids long. The CDR3 sequence is CASSFGHSSGNTIYF. The CDR3 DNA follows: TGTGCCAGCAGCTTCGGACACAGCTCTGGAAACACCATATATTTT.

The rearrangement links TRBV12-3 or TRBV12-4 to TRBJ1-1; no firm D call. This CDR3 spans 14 amino acids. V was clipped by 7 bases and J by 0 bases, with 12 bases between them. As DNA, the CDR3 is TGTGCCAGCACCTCGGGAGGTGTGAACACTGAAGCTTTCTTT. It is translated as CASTSGGVNTEAFF.

The chain uses TRBV7-4 and TRBJ2-3; D gene unclear. The germline CDR1 and CDR2 sequences are SGHVT and SQSDAQ. The CDR3 is made up of 12 amino acids. Trimming pared 5 bases from V and 3 bases from J, leaving 6 bases between. CDR3 sequence: CASSKATDTQYF. DNA for the CDR3: TGTGCCAGCAGCAAGGCTACAGATACGCAGTATTTT.